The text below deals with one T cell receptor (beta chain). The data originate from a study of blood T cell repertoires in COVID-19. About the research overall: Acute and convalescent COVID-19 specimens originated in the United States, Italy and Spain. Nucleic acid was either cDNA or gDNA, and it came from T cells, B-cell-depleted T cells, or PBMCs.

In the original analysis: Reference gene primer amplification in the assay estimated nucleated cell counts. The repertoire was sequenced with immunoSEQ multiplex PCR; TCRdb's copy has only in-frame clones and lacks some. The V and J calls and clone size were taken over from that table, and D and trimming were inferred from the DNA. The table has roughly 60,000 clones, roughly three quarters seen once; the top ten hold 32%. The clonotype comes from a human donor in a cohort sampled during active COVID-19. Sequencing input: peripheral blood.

The chain's CDR3 is CASTPRDRGEAFF. In DNA form, the CDR3 reads TGTGCCAGCACCCCCCGGGACAGGGGCGAAGCTTTCTTT. The chain carries TRBV6-5 and TRBJ1-1, with 10 positions matching TRBD1. Losses at the gene ends were 7 bases for V and 8 bases for J; bases not matched to a gene: 7. CDR3 size: 13 residues. CDR1 and CDR2 from the germline V gene are MNHEY and SVGAGI.